This TCR beta chain was identified during a study of T cell responses to AZD1222 COVID-19 vaccine. Findings and caveats of the study: Of the AZD1222 recipients, only 5 or 6 were seropositive at baseline.

Trimming pared 3 bases from V and 0 bases from J, leaving 12 bases between. CDR3 length: 15 amino acids. Germline CDR1 reads SGHVS; CDR2 reads FNYEAQ. The table came from immunoSEQ multiplex PCR; TCRdb's copy has only in-frame clones and leaves some out. Counted here are over 45,000 clones, approximately 90% occurring once; the ten biggest clones make up under 5.5%. Concerning this clone itself: What it binds is unknown.

This sequence joins TRBV7-6 and TRBJ2-7; no definite D call. Sequencing used peripheral blood, obtained 28 days after the second AZD1222 dose. This receptor was obtained from an adult who received the AZD1222 COVID-19 vaccine. The CDR3 coding sequence is TGTGCCAGCAGCTTGGATTCCGCGATCTCCTACGAGCAGTACTTC. It is translated as CASSLDSAISYEQYF.